These 27 T cell receptor beta chains were sequenced from one sample in a study of blood T cell repertoires in COVID-19. The repertoire was sequenced with immunoSEQ multiplex PCR; TCRdb's copy has only in-frame clones and lacks some. The table includes some 38,000 clones, 70% to 90% detected once. The specimen was peripheral blood. These receptors originate from a middle-aged man with active COVID-19.

V usage is TRBV4-3 and J usage is TRBJ1-1; TRBD1 might be the D (5 bases). The CDR3 sequence is 15 residues long. Germline V gene sequence: CDR1 LGHNA, CDR2 YSLEER. V lost 0 bases, J lost 3 bases, and 11 bases lay in between. The CDR3 loop reads CASSQDSQGYTEAFF. The CDR3 region has the DNA TGCGCCAGCAGCCAAGATTCCCAGGGTTACACTGAAGCTTTCTTT.

This chain joins TRBV10-3 and TRBJ1-6; 9 positions agree with TRBD1. CDR1 ENHRY and CDR2 SYGVKD come from the germline V gene. The V gene end was trimmed by 1 base and the J gene end by 9 bases; junction bases not matched to a gene: 7. The CDR3 runs to 16 residues. CDR3 DNA: TGTGCCATCAGTGAGTTATCTACAGGGGGCATTTCACCCCTCCACTTT. It yields the protein CAISELSTGGISPLHF.

This clone was picked up one time. This chain uses TRBV19 with TRBJ2-3, with TRBD2 as a possible D gene (5 bases). This CDR3 contains 12 residues. Trimming took 10 bases from V and 2 from J, leaving 10 bases between them. Germline V gene data show CDR1 as LNHDA and CDR2 as SQIVND (reference sequence). CDR3: CATRDYTDTQYF. In nucleotides, the CDR3 is TGTGCCACCCGCGACTACACAGATACGCAGTATTTT.

The chain carries TRBV6-6 and TRBJ2-1; D is perhaps TRBD2 (5 bases). Trimming removed 4 bases from V and 9 bases from J, with 13 bases in between. Per the germline V gene, CDR1 is MNHNY and CDR2 is SVGAGI (reference sequence). The CDR3 is 13 residues long. The CDR3: CASSFQRVGEQFF. The CDR3 bases are TGTGCCAGCAGTTTCCAGAGGGTTGGTGAGCAGTTCTTC.

The chain joins TRBV24-1 to TRBJ2-2; a possible D gene is TRBD2 (6 bases). V shed 9 bases and J shed 3 bases, with 7 bases lying between them. The CDR3 is 12 residues long. Looked up from germline, CDR1 is KGHDR and CDR2 is SFDVKD. The CDR3 spells CATGGDTGELFF. Written as DNA, the CDR3 is TGTGCCACCGGCGGGGACACCGGGGAGCTGTTTTTT.

The rearrangement joins TRBV6-2 or TRBV6-3 to TRBJ2-5, with a possible D match to TRBD2 (5 bases). Germline-derived CDR1 and CDR2 are MNHEY and SVGEGT. The V gene lost 6 bases and the J gene lost 7 bases, with 15 bases spanning the gap. The CDR3 covers 13 residues. The chain's CDR3 is CASSIAHAGTQYF. CDR3 DNA sequence: TGTGCCAGCAGCATCGCCCACGCGGGGACCCAGTACTTC.

The V call is TRBV18, the J call TRBJ1-6, with D maybe TRBD1 (6 bases). V was clipped by 1 base and J by 0 bases, with 10 bases between them. Germline V gene sequence: CDR1 KGHSH, CDR2 LQKENI. The CDR3 spans 17 residues. CDR3 amino acids: CASSPQQGSSYNSPLHF. The CDR3 nucleotides read TGTGCCAGCTCACCACAACAGGGAAGCTCCTATAATTCACCCCTCCACTTT.

This chain links TRBV3-1 (or the pseudogene TRBV3-2) with TRBJ2-5, with 8 bases matching TRBD2. With 1 base clipped from V and 2 bases from J, the junction kept 6 bases outside the gene matches. Germline V gene lookup returns CDR1 LGHDT and CDR2 YNNKEL (reference sequence). The CDR3 extends over 16 amino acids. CDR3 region: CASSQGGGTRQETQYF. The DNA of the CDR3 is TGTGCCAGCAGCCAAGGGGGGGGGACTAGACAAGAGACCCAGTACTTC.

The chain has TRBV27 and TRBJ2-5; possibly TRBD2 for D (6 bases). CDR3 length: 16 residues. Germline CDR1 reads MNHEY; CDR2 reads SMNVEV (reference sequence). The V and J ends lost 6 bases and 5 bases respectively, with 22 bases between them. The CDR3: CASSLRAGQFEETQYF. CDR3 in DNA: TGTGCCAGCAGCCTCAGGGCGGGGCAATTCGAGGAGACCCAGTACTTC.

For the CDR3, the DNA is TGTGCCAGCAGTTGGAGGGCAGATACGCAGTATTTT. Translated, it gives CASSWRADTQYF. The rearrangement joins TRBV28 to TRBJ2-3, with TRBD2 as a possible D gene (6 bases). The germline V gene encodes CDR1 MDHEN and CDR2 SYDVKM. This CDR3 spans 12 amino acids. The V and J ends lost 4 bases and 4 bases respectively, with 6 bases between them.

The rearrangement uses TRBV18 and TRBJ2-3; 11 nucleotides align to TRBD1. V dropped 4 bases and J dropped 6; count of bases not matched to a gene: 3. This CDR3 comprises 14 residues. Germline V CDR1 and CDR2: KGHSH, LQKENI. This chain's CDR3 is CASSRTGGVDTQYF. CDR3 DNA: TGTGCCAGCTCACGGACAGGGGGCGTGGATACGCAGTATTTT. The variable domain in full, completed from reference TRBV18 and TRBJ2-3, reads NAGVMQNPRHLVRRRGQEARLRCSPMKGHSHVYWYRQLPEEGLKFMVYLQKENIIDESGMPKERFSAEFPKEGPSILRIQQVVRGDSAAYFCASSRTGGVDTQYFGPGTRLTVL.

The rearrangement links TRBV2 to TRBJ2-7; D gene unclear. Trimming removed 0 bases from V and 5 bases from J, with 11 bases in between. CDR1 and CDR2 from the germline V gene are SNHLY and FYNNEI. The length of the CDR3 is 14 residues. Here the CDR3 reads CASSEAQASDEQYF. In nucleotides, the CDR3 is TGTGCCAGCAGTGAAGCGCAAGCCAGCGACGAGCAGTACTTC.

The V gene is TRBV23-1, the J gene TRBJ2-6; D possibly corresponds to TRBD1 (6 bases). TRBV23-1 is assigned to the ORF class and has an uncertain function. Trimming removed 3 bases at V and 0 bases at J, with 12 bases between. This CDR3 is built from 17 residues. For the CDR3, the DNA is TGCGCCAGCAGTCACCGGACAGAAGGCTCTGGGGCCAACGTCCTGACTTTC. It encodes CASSHRTEGSGANVLTF.

CDR3 sequence (DNA): TGTGCCAGCAGCTCTCAAGAGACCCAGTACTTC. This gives the protein CASSSQETQYF. The J gene is TRBJ2-5, the V gene TRBV11-2, with unresolved D. Germline CDR1 reads SGHAT; CDR2 reads FQNNGV. This CDR3 has 11 residues. Trimming left V 4 bases short and J 2 bases short, with 2 bases between.

The J gene is TRBJ2-7, the V gene TRBV7-6; TRBD2 matches 7 bases. Trimming at V came to 5 bases and at J to 2 bases, leaving 6 bases not matched to a gene. Germline CDR1 and CDR2: SGHVS and FNYEAQ. CDR3 length: 14 residues. CDR3 protein: CASSPGGGPYEQYF. The CDR3 nucleotides read TGTGCCAGCAGCCCGGGGGGAGGTCCCTACGAGCAGTACTTC.

The chain is built from TRBV5-1 and TRBJ2-3; D possibly corresponds to TRBD1 (6 bases). The CDR3 runs to 14 residues. CDR1 is SGHRS, CDR2 YFSETQ, per germline. Trimming shortened V by 0 bases and J by 3 bases, and 8 bases separated the two germline ends. The CDR3 is CASSLGDTTDTQYF. DNA for the CDR3: TGCGCCAGCAGCTTGGGGGACACTACAGATACGCAGTATTTT.

V usage is TRBV5-1 and J usage is TRBJ2-1; perhaps TRBD1 as D (6 bases). This CDR3 is built from 13 residues. Germline V CDR1 and CDR2: SGHRS, YFSETQ. The germline V and J ends were trimmed by 4 bases and 5 bases, with 10 bases remaining between them. CDR3 nucleotides: TGCGCCAGCAGCACGGACAGAAACAATGAGCAGTTCTTC. Protein: CASSTDRNNEQFF.

The chain uses TRBV2 and TRBJ2-1; 10 bases are a match to TRBD1. The V gene end was trimmed by 7 bases and the J gene end by 6 bases; junction bases not matched to a gene: 6. The germline gives CDR1 SNHLY, CDR2 FYNNEI. The CDR3 is made up of 14 amino acids. The CDR3 is CASIGTGEFNEQFF. The CDR3 DNA follows: TGTGCCAGCATCGGGACAGGGGAATTCAATGAGCAGTTCTTC.

The chain is built from TRBV20-1 and TRBJ2-5, with D possibly matching TRBD2 (5 bases). The CDR3 runs 11 residues. Looked up from germline, CDR1 is DFQATT and CDR2 is SNEGSKA (reference sequence). V dropped 3 bases and J dropped 5 bases, with 7 bases sitting between them. CDR3 nucleotides: TGCAGTGCTAGGTTAGCGGAGACCCAGTACTTC. The encoded protein is CSARLAETQYF.

CDR3 sequence reads: CASSINRDYNEQFF. Written as DNA, the CDR3 is TGTGCCAGCAGTATTAATCGGGATTACAATGAGCAGTTCTTC. The chain employs TRBV28 and TRBJ2-1; maybe TRBD2 (5 bases). V lost 5 bases, J lost 4 bases, and 12 bases lay in between. The CDR3 consists of 14 residues. In germline, CDR1 is MDHEN, CDR2 SYDVKM. Filled out from reference TRBV28 and TRBJ2-1, the complete variable domain reads DVKVTQSSRYLVKRTGEKVFLECVQDMDHENMFWYRQDPGLGLRLIYFSYDVKMKEKGDIPEGYSVSREKKERFSLILESASTNQTSMYLCASSINRDYNEQFFGPGTRLTVL.

The J gene is TRBJ2-5, the V gene TRBV14, with a weak D call TRBD1 (6 bases). The CDR3 contains 15 residues. V lost 4 bases to trimming and J lost 3 bases, with 15 bases between them. Germline lookup yields CDR1 SGHDN and CDR2 FVKESK. CDR3 amino acids: CASSPRTASEETQYF. DNA for the CDR3: TGTGCCAGCAGCCCTAGGACAGCGTCCGAAGAGACCCAGTACTTC.

The chain joins TRBV6-1 to TRBJ1-3; D unresolved. Trimming took off 7 bases at V and 2 bases at J, with 12 bases between the two ends. The V gene's germline CDR1 is MNHNS and CDR2 SASEGT. CDR3 size: 14 residues. The CDR3 is CASMRGLAGNTIYF. CDR3 sequence (DNA): TGTGCCAGCATGCGTGGTTTAGCTGGAAACACCATATATTTT.

This sequence joins TRBV7-2 and TRBJ2-1; 10 nucleotides match TRBD1. In germline, CDR1 is SGHTA, CDR2 FQGNSA. CDR3 length: 16 amino acids. J gave up 2 bases and V 5 bases, and 6 bases lay outside the gene matches. The CDR3 spells CASSLTTGGAYNEQFF. In DNA, the CDR3 is TGTGCCAGCAGCCTTACGACAGGGGGCGCCTACAATGAGCAGTTCTTC.

V is TRBV4-3 and J is TRBJ1-2, with D tentatively TRBD1 (5 bases). The CDR3 is 15 residues long. The germline CDR1 and CDR2 sequences are LGHNA and YSLEER. Trimming shortened V by 0 bases and J by 6 bases, and 14 bases separated the two germline ends. DNA for the CDR3: TGCGCCAGCAGCCAAGAGGGGATTGGGGCGCATGGCTACACCTTC. Translated, it gives CASSQEGIGAHGYTF.

V and J are TRBV3-1 (or the pseudogene TRBV3-2) and TRBJ2-1; 8 nucleotides agree with TRBD2. Germline V gene sequence: CDR1 LGHDT, CDR2 YNNKEL (reference sequence). The CDR3 runs to 19 residues. The J segment lost 7 bases and the V segment lost 4 bases, leaving 21 bases of the junction unmatched. The DNA of the CDR3 is TGTGCCAGCAGCCTCCGGGATCCGGTCGGGCGGGGGGAATTTAATGAGCAGTTCTTC. It encodes CASSLRDPVGRGEFNEQFF.

DNA of the CDR3: TGTGCCATCAGTTCCTCAAGACTTAATGAAAAACTGTTTTTT. It is translated as CAISSSRLNEKLFF. The genes are TRBV10-3 and TRBJ1-4; unclear D gene. The CDR3 has 14 amino acids. V lost 5 bases and J 4 bases, leaving 11 bases between the germline ends. Germline CDR1 ENHRY, CDR2 SYGVKD.

The rearrangement joins TRBV6-4 to TRBJ2-7; possibly TRBD2 for D (5 bases). V dropped 7 bases and J dropped 5 bases, with 6 bases sitting between them. Germline CDR1 reads MRHNA; CDR2 reads SNTAGT. The CDR3 consists of 10 residues. In DNA form, the CDR3 reads TGTGCCAGCACGGAGGACGAGCAGTACTTC. It yields the protein CASTEDEQYF.